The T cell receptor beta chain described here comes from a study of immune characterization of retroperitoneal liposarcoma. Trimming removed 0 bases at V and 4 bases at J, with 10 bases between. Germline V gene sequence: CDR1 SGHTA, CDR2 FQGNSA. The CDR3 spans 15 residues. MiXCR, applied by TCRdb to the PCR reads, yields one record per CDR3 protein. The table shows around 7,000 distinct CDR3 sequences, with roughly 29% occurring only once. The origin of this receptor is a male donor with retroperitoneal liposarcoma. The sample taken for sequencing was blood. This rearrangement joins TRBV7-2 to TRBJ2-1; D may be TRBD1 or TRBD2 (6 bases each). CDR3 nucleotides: TGTGCCAGCAGCTTAGCCGGGGGCTTGTACAATGAGCAGTTCTTC. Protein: CASSLAGGLYNEQFF.